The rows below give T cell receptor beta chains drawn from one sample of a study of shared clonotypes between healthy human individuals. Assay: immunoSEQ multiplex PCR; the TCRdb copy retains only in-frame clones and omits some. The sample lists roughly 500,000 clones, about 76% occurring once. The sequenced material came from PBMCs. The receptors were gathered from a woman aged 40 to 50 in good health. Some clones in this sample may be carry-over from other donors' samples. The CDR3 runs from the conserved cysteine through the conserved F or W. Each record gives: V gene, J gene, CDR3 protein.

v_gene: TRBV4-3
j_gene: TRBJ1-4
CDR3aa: CASSQAQSEKLFF

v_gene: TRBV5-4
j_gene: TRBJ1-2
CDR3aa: CASSWMDRVGGYTF

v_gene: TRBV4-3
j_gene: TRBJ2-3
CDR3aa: CASSQDKRLAEPSSTDTQYF

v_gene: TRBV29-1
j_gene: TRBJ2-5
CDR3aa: CSVRDRGFRRGGQETQYF

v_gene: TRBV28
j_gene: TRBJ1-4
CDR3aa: CASSLWGQGSEKLFF

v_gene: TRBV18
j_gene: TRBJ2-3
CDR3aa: CASSPKGSVDTQYF

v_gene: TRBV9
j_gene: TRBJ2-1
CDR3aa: CASSMTSGSVYNEQFF

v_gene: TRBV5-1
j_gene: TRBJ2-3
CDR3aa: CASSPGGLTDTQYF

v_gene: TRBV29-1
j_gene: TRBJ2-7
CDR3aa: CSAYTSGAQYEQYF

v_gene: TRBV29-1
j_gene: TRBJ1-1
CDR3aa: CSGGQGRDTEAFF

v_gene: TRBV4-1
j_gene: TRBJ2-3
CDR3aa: CASSQDNSGIQDTQYF

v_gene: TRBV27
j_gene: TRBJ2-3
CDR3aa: CASRRGQGIPDTQYF

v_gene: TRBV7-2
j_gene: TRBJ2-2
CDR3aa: CASSETSGRGHTGELFF

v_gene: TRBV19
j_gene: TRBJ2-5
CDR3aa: CASSRPQETQYF

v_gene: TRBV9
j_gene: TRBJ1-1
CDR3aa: CASSPRGSVEAFF

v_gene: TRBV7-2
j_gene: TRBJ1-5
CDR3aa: CASSADRVPQPQHF

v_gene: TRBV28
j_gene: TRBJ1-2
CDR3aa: CASIGDGEGYTF

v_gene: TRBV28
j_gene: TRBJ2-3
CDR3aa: CASRYPTGGPTDTQYF

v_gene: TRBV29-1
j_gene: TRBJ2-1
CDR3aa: CSANWRTSGHNEQFF

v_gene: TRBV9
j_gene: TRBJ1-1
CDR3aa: CASSKGETEAFF

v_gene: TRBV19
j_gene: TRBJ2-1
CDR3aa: CASSTGTSLYNEQFF

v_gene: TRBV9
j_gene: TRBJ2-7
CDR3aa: CASSGTSYDRLYEQYF

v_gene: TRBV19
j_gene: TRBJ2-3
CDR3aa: CASNNRGKSTDTQYF

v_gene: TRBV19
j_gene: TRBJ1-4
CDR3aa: CASTPLGVGEKLFF

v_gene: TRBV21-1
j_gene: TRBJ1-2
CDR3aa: CASSNTRDRDYGYTF

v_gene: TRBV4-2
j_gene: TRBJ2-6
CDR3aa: CASSQDPGANVLTF

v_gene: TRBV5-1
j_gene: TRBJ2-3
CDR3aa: CASSLARATDTQYF

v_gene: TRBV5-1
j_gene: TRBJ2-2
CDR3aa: CASRAGGENTGELFF

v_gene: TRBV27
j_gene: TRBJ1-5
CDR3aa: CASRTNGQINQPQHF

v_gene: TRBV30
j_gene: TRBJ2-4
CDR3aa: CAWSVQGGNIQYF

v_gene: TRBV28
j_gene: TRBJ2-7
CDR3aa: CASRKGQHYEQYF

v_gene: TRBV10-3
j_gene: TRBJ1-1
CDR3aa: CAISESMDRVKNTEAFF

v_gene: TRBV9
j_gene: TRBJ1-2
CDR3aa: CASSVAGAGGYTF

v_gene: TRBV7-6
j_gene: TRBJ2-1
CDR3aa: CASSNPSGKAYNEQFF

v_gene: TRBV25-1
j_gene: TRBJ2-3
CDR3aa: CASSEFKGTDTQYF

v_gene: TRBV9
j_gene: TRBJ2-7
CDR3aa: CASSPTPRSYEQYF

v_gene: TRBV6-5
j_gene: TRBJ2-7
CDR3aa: CASTRLAGVPEQYF

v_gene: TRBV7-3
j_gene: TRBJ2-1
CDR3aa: CASSSGQYNEQFF

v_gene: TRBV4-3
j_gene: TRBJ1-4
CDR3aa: CASSQDLGRGSEKLFF

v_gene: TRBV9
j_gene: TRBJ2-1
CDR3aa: CASSEGTGDGEQFF